This TCR beta chain was retrieved from a study of T cells after yellow fever vaccination. Study-level points and caveats: In FACS-sorted repertoires, abundant clonotypes from the bulk population could appear as contaminants. At around 96% for CD4 and 70% to 90% for CD8, most primary-vaccination clones showed up again after the booster. Researchers noted that a small share of clonotypes showed up in both CD4 and CD8 compartments.

The trim removed 5 bases at V and 7 bases at J, leaving 10 bases unmatched. The V gene's germline CDR1 is LGHNA and CDR2 YNFKEQ. The CDR3 sequence is 17 residues long. TCRdb used MiXCR to reprocess the 5' RACE reads, holding one entry per CDR3 protein. The data show about 210,000 distinct CDR3 sequences, roughly 6.2% seen once. This clonotype was counted at least ten times. The antigen is unknown. The starting material was CD4+ T cells sorted from PBMCs, obtained on the day of the yellow fever booster vaccination. The J gene is TRBJ2-1, the V gene TRBV4-2; 14 nucleotides match TRBD2. This receptor was taken from a man aged 30 to 45 who received the YFV17D yellow fever vaccine. In DNA, the CDR3 is TGTGCCAGCAGCGTTACCGGGACTAGCGGGAGTTTGAATGAGCAGTTCTTC. This gives the protein CASSVTGTSGSLNEQFF.